What follows are 31 T cell receptor beta chains derived from one specimen sequenced in a study of T cell repertoires in cytomegalovirus infection. No antigens are known for them. TCRdb passed the reads through MiXCR, listing each CDR3 protein once. The sample contains 900,000 to 950,000 distinct CDR3 sequences, about a third of which appear only once. The sequenced sample was cultured CD8+ T cells from PBMCs, obtained from culture after CMV antigen stimulation. The receptors originated from a human donor in good health (CMV status not recorded). Some clones in this sample may be carry-over from other donors' samples.

This chain uses TRBV2 with TRBJ1-1; 8 nucleotides align to TRBD1. The CDR3 consists of 14 residues. CDR1 and CDR2 from the germline V gene are SNHLY and FYNNEI. The V and J ends lost 7 bases and 4 bases, in that order; junction bases with no gene match: 8. The CDR3 region is CASTTGQGGTEAFF. The CDR3, as DNA: TGTGCCAGCACAACCGGACAGGGCGGCACTGAAGCTTTCTTT.

This clonotype was picked up a small number of times. J is TRBJ1-1 and V is TRBV6-8; unclear D gene. The V and J ends lost 2 bases and 0 bases respectively, with 16 bases between them. CDR1 MNHGY and CDR2 SAAAGT come from the germline V gene. The CDR3 sequence is 17 residues long. DNA of the CDR3: TGTGCCAGCAGTTACACGGGTGAGGATTTTATGAACACTGAAGCTTTCTTT. Protein sequence: CASSYTGEDFMNTEAFF.

The chain employs TRBV19 and TRBJ2-1, with TRBD2 identical over 7 bases. CDR3 size: 16 residues. Germline V CDR1 and CDR2: LNHDA, SQIVND (reference sequence). Germline trimming cut 5 bases from V and 8 bases from J; bases unmatched to any gene: 15. The CDR3 DNA is TGTGCCAGTAGTTCCCAGGCGGAGCGGGGATCGTATGAGCAGTTCTTC. Translating it yields CASSSQAERGSYEQFF. The complete variable domain, with remaining parts taken from reference TRBV19 and TRBJ2-1, reads DGGITQSPKYLFRKEGQNVTLSCEQNLNHDAMYWYRQDPGQGLRLIYYSQIVNDFQKGDIAEGYSVSREKKESFPLTVTSAQKNPTAFYLCASSSQAERGSYEQFFGPGTRLTVL.

This clonotype was counted many times. The genes are TRBV6-1 and TRBJ2-1; 11 bases agree with TRBD2. The germline gives CDR1 MNHNS, CDR2 SASEGT. Trimming took 5 bases from V and 6 from J; bases not matched to a gene: 18. The CDR3 length is 19 residues. Here the CDR3 reads CASSKIRKVSSGGFNEQFF. For the CDR3, the DNA is TGTGCCAGCAGTAAAATCCGAAAGGTGTCTAGCGGGGGGTTCAATGAGCAGTTCTTC.

In this sample, this clonotype turned up a few times. The V gene is TRBV15, the J gene TRBJ1-4; maybe TRBD1 (5 bases). In germline, CDR1 is LNHNV, CDR2 YYDKDF (reference sequence). Between the trimmed V and J ends, which lost 7 bases and 1 base, there was a span of 13 bases. This CDR3 spans 15 amino acids. CDR3 in DNA: TGTGCCACCACCCCAGGGTCAAGAACTAATGAAAAACTGTTTTTT. Protein product: CATTPGSRTNEKLFF.

V usage is TRBV10-3 and J usage is TRBJ1-2; TRBD1 agrees at 9 bases. Germline CDR1 is ENHRY and CDR2 is SYGVKD. Losses at the gene ends were 9 bases for V and 0 bases for J; bases not matched to a gene: 2. The CDR3 spans 13 residues. The CDR3 protein is CAIGTGSNYGYTF. CDR3 coding DNA: TGTGCCATAGGGACAGGGTCTAACTATGGCTACACCTTC.

This clonotype was picked up a small number of times. Being one base from a much bigger clone, this may be a read error. V usage is TRBV11-2 and J usage is TRBJ1-1; D gene ambiguous. Germline CDR1 SGHAT, CDR2 FQNNGV. V gave up 3 bases and J gave up 3 bases, with 5 bases separating them. CDR3 size: 12 residues. The CDR3: CASSFEDTEAFF. DNA for the CDR3: TGTGCCAGCAGCTTCGAGGACACTGAAGCTTTCTTT.

The chain has TRBV4-1 and TRBJ2-7; the D is unclear. Trimming pared 5 bases from V and 5 bases from J, leaving 10 bases between. Germline V gives CDR1 MGHRA, CDR2 YSYEKL. This CDR3 spans 12 amino acids. The CDR3 nucleotides are TGCGCCAGCAGCAACGGTGGGGACGAGCAGTACTTC. The encoded protein is CASSNGGDEQYF.

This clonotype was counted at least ten times. This chain connects TRBV7-8 to TRBJ2-7, with 8 bases lining up with TRBD1. The ends lost 5 bases at V and 2 bases at J; junction bases unmatched: 5. This CDR3 region has 14 residues. Germline CDR1 and CDR2: SGHVS and FQNEAQ. The CDR3 reads CASSQGDRTYEQYV. The CDR3 DNA reads as TGTGCCAGCAGCCAGGGGGACAGGACCTACGAGCAGTACGTC.

This clonotype was found a few times. The V gene is TRBV2, the J gene TRBJ1-6; tentatively, D is TRBD1 (5 bases). V was shortened by 5 bases and J by 0 bases, with 11 bases between the two germline ends. Germline V CDR1 and CDR2: SNHLY, FYNNEI. The CDR3 has 16 residues. In nucleotides, the CDR3 is TGTGCCAGCAGTTGGGGGAGGCCCTCCTATAATTCACCCCTCCACTTT. It codes for CASSWGRPSYNSPLHF.

The chain employs TRBV10-3 and TRBJ2-7, with 10 bases identical to TRBD1. After removal of 3 bases from V and 5 bases from J, the junction contained 4 bases not matched to a gene. The length of the CDR3 is 14 residues. Germline CDR1 reads ENHRY; CDR2 reads SYGVKD. This chain's CDR3 is CAISEYDRGHEQYV. The CDR3 DNA reads as TGTGCCATCAGTGAATATGACAGGGGGCACGAGCAGTACGTC.

In its sample, this clonotype was seen a few times. The chain combines TRBV7-2 with TRBJ1-1; D uncertain. V dropped 6 bases and J dropped 5 bases, with 22 bases sitting between them. CDR1 SGHTA and CDR2 FQGNSA come from the germline V gene. The CDR3 loop spans 16 amino acids. This chain's CDR3 is CASRPIILGLGTEAFF. Here the CDR3 DNA reads TGTGCCAGCAGACCTATTATCTTAGGATTAGGAACTGAAGCTTTCTTT.

This clonotype has only one observation. This chain connects TRBV10-3 to TRBJ2-7, with TRBD1 matching 10 bases. The CDR3 is 14 amino acids. With 4 bases clipped from V and 7 bases from J, the junction kept 7 bases outside the gene matches. Germline V gives CDR1 ENHRY, CDR2 SYGVKD. For the CDR3, the DNA is TGTGCCATCAGTGTAGGGGACAGGGGAAGAGAGCAGTACGTC. The encoded protein is CAISVGDRGREQYV.

The chain combines TRBV6-1 with TRBJ2-1, with TRBD1 as a possible D gene (6 bases). The CDR3 sequence is 15 residues long. V was shortened by 2 bases and J by 3 bases, with 11 bases between the two germline ends. The germline gives CDR1 MNHNS, CDR2 SASEGT. The CDR3 region is CASSEWGLGYNEQFF. CDR3 bases: TGTGCCAGCAGTGAATGGGGGCTGGGCTACAATGAGCAGTTCTTC.

As concerns this clonotype: A read error may produce the germline difference seen at one junction end. The chain combines TRBV7-7 with TRBJ2-2; 10 nucleotides line up with TRBD1. Germline CDR1 SSHAT, CDR2 FNYEAQ (reference sequence). The CDR3 loop spans 15 amino acids. The CDR3 sequence: CASSPDRGRSGELFF. The CDR3 bases are TGTGCTAGCAGCCCCGACAGGGGGCGAAGCGGGGAGCTGTTTTTT.

This sequence joins TRBV5-1 and TRBJ1-3; possible D gene TRBD1, 5 bases. This CDR3 region has 15 residues. Germline loops: CDR1 SGHRS, CDR2 YFSETQ. Trimming left V 0 bases short and J 4 bases short, with 11 bases between. CDR3: CASSLDGAPGNTIYF. The CDR3 DNA reads as TGCGCCAGCAGCTTGGACGGGGCGCCGGGAAACACCATATATTTT.

The rearrangement links TRBV18 to TRBJ2-4, with 8 bases matching TRBD1. Per the germline V gene, CDR1 is KGHSH and CDR2 is LQKENI. The CDR3 consists of 17 residues. The V segment lost 6 bases and the J segment 1 base; nucleotides outside the gene matches: 11. DNA for the CDR3: TGTGCCAGCTCCCTCCGGGGGCAGGGGGCGGCCAAAAACATTCAGTACTTC. This sequence encodes CASSLRGQGAAKNIQYF.

This clonotype was recorded a few times. The rearrangement links TRBV19 to TRBJ1-1, with 7 bases identical to TRBD1. The CDR3 totals 12 residues. Germline trimming cut 3 bases from V and 7 bases from J; bases unmatched to any gene: 2. Germline V gives CDR1 LNHDA, CDR2 SQIVND (reference sequence). The CDR3 DNA reads TGTGCCAGTAGTATGGGACAGCTTGAAGCTTTCTTT. Protein: CASSMGQLEAFF. Supplemented by reference TRBV19 and TRBJ1-1, the full variable domain reads DGGITQSPKYLFRKEGQNVTLSCEQNLNHDAMYWYRQDPGQGLRLIYYSQIVNDFQKGDIAEGYSVSREKKESFPLTVTSAQKNPTAFYLCASSMGQLEAFFGQGTRLTVV.

The chain joins TRBV12-3 or TRBV12-4 to TRBJ1-2; D is uncertain. V lost 3 bases and J lost 1, with 12 bases in between. The CDR3 is 15 residues long. The CDR3 coding sequence is TGTGCCAGCAGTTTCTCAGCAAAGGTTAACTATGGCTACACCTTC. It encodes CASSFSAKVNYGYTF.

This clonotype occurred a few times. Written as DNA, the CDR3 is TGTGCCAGCAGCTTAGCCCACGGCTACGAGCAGTACTTC. Its protein is CASSLAHGYEQYF. The genes are TRBV7-9 and TRBJ2-7; no clear D gene. CDR1 is SEHNR, CDR2 FQNEAQ, per germline (reference sequence). This CDR3 is 13 amino acids long. V shed 0 bases and J shed 3 bases, with 6 bases lying between them.

The rearrangement joins TRBV19 to TRBJ1-1; 11 bases fit TRBD1. V shed 7 bases and J 5 bases; nucleotides not matched to a gene: 15. Germline-derived CDR1 and CDR2 are LNHDA and SQIVND (reference sequence). CDR3 size: 17 residues. CDR3 nucleotides: TGTGCCAGTATGGCTTTCACGGACAGGGGGCCCCGGACTGAAGCTTTCTTT. Translation: CASMAFTDRGPRTEAFF.

The chain joins TRBV24-1 to TRBJ2-3; D is possibly TRBD1 (5 bases). In germline, CDR1 is KGHDR, CDR2 SFDVKD. V was pared by 5 bases and J by 3 bases, with 8 bases between. This CDR3 comprises 13 residues. This CDR3 reads CATSVGVTDTQYF. CDR3 in DNA: TGTGCCACCAGTGTAGGGGTTACAGATACGCAGTATTTT.

The chain uses TRBV7-9 and TRBJ2-7; D is unresolved. The V end was cut by 3 bases, the J end by 3 bases, with 12 bases between. Germline V CDR1 and CDR2: SEHNR, FQNEAQ (reference sequence). The CDR3 contains 14 residues. CDR3 sequence (DNA): TGTGCCAGCAGCTTGCCAGGTAACGACTACGAGCAGTACTTC. It encodes CASSLPGNDYEQYF.

This clonotype was detected a few times. This sequence joins TRBV27 and TRBJ2-1; 9 positions match TRBD2. From germline, CDR1 is MNHEY and CDR2 SMNVEV (reference sequence). J lost 7 bases, V lost 7 bases, and 11 bases had no gene match. This CDR3 spans 15 amino acids. The CDR3: CASTLGAGGPNEQFF. The CDR3 DNA sequence: TGTGCCAGCACTCTTGGGGCGGGGGGGCCGAATGAGCAGTTCTTC.

This clonotype was detected many times. This chain joins TRBV4-1 and TRBJ1-1, with a weak D call TRBD1 (5 bases). From germline, CDR1 is MGHRA and CDR2 YSYEKL. V lost 2 bases, J lost 5 bases, and 12 bases lay in between. There are 14 residues in the CDR3. The CDR3 loop reads CASSQPLGGTEAFF. CDR3 nucleotides: TGCGCCAGCAGCCAACCACTTGGGGGAACTGAAGCTTTCTTT.

This clonotype was counted many times. The rearrangement joins TRBV7-2 to TRBJ2-5; D is uncertain. Trimming took off 4 bases at V and 4 bases at J, with 4 bases between the two ends. This CDR3 has 11 residues. From germline, CDR1 is SGHTA and CDR2 FQGNSA. For the CDR3, the DNA is TGTGCCAGCAGCTCGTCAGAGACCCAGTACTTC. Translated, it gives CASSSSETQYF. The full variable domain, rest sourced from reference TRBV7-2 and TRBJ2-5, is GAGVSQSPSNKVTEKGKDVELRCDPISGHTALYWYRQSLGQGLEFLIYFQGNSAPDKSGLPSDRFSAERTGGSVSTLTIQRTQQEDSAVYLCASSSSETQYFGPGTRLLVL.

In this sample, this clonotype turned up a few times. The CDR3 nucleotides are TGTGCTAGTGGTTTGCCCTTGGTTTTCCGTACAGGGAAGTACACTGAAGCTTTCTTT. As protein: CASGLPLVFRTGKYTEAFF. The chain uses TRBV12-5 and TRBJ1-1, with D maybe TRBD1 (6 bases). Trimming pared 2 bases from V and 3 bases from J, leaving 25 bases between. The germline V gene encodes CDR1 LGHNT and CDR2 FRNRAP. CDR3 size: 19 residues.

The gene calls are TRBV7-9 and TRBJ2-1; D unresolved. CDR1 and CDR2 from the germline V gene are SEHNR and FQNEAQ (reference sequence). V lost 3 bases and J lost 6, with 12 bases in between. This CDR3 has 14 amino acids. DNA for the CDR3: TGTGCCAGCAGCTTTTCACTTTCCCCCAATGAGCAGTTCTTC. It codes for CASSFSLSPNEQFF.

This clonotype was observed a handful of times. The chain links TRBV20-1 to TRBJ2-3, with TRBD2 matching 9 bases. Germline V CDR1 and CDR2: DFQATT, SNEGSKA (reference sequence). The junction had 8 bases not matched to a gene; V was cut back by 4 bases and J by 3 bases. The CDR3 length is 15 residues. CDR3 loop: CSATLRGGRTDTQYF. The DNA of the CDR3 is TGCAGTGCTACTCTGCGGGGGGGCCGGACAGATACGCAGTATTTT.

V is TRBV29-1 and J is TRBJ1-1; D is unresolved. The CDR3 is 17 amino acids. V gave up 4 bases and J gave up 0 bases, with 21 bases separating them. CDR1 SQVTM and CDR2 ANQGSEA come from the germline V gene. CDR3 bases: TGCAGCGTTGTATCCCTCGACATAAAAACAGTGAACACTGAAGCTTTCTTT. Protein sequence: CSVVSLDIKTVNTEAFF. The full variable domain, completed using reference TRBV29-1 and TRBJ1-1, is SAVISQKPSRDICQRGTSLTIQCQVDSQVTMMFWYRQQPGQSLTLIATANQGSEATYESGFVIDKFPISRPNLTFSTLTVSNMSPEDSSIYLCSVVSLDIKTVNTEAFFGQGTRLTVV.

This clonotype was seen only a few times. The rearrangement uses TRBV19 and TRBJ2-2; a weak D match, TRBD2 (6 bases). The CDR3 runs 14 residues. The V end lost 7 bases, the J end lost 5 bases, and 14 bases lay between the germline ends. Germline V gene sequence: CDR1 LNHDA, CDR2 SQIVND (reference sequence). DNA for the CDR3: TGTGCCAGTACCATTGGAGGGGCGACCGGGGAGCTGTTTTTT. Translating it yields CASTIGGATGELFF.